This T cell receptor beta chain was observed in a study of T cells in Graves' hyperthyroidism and ophthalmopathy. Authors of the study amplified TCR beta CDR3 regions from RNA transcripts. The HTBI primer set served for first-round RT-PCR of the TCR CDR3. One entry per CDR3 protein, called by TCRdb with MiXCR from the multiplex PCR reads. The table lists 660,000 or so distinct CDR3 sequences, 45% of them singletons, with less than 9% in the top ten. Study results and limitations: Most thyroid clonotypes expanded above 0.001 were also detected in blood.

The germline gives CDR1 SQVTM, CDR2 ANQGSEA. V dropped 5 bases and J dropped 0 bases, with 8 bases sitting between them. This CDR3 is 12 amino acids long. In its sample, this clonotype was seen once. The antigen remains undetermined. This chain links TRBV29-1 with TRBJ2-7; either TRBD1 or TRBD2 may supply D (5 bases each). The sequencing input was peripheral blood or thyroid tissue (not recorded which). The clonotype comes from an adult man with Graves' disease, either hyperthyroidism or ophthalmopathy (not recorded which). CDR3 region: CSVPGHSYEQYF. CDR3 coding DNA: TGCAGCGTTCCGGGGCACTCCTACGAGCAGTACTTC.